Presented here are 10 T cell receptor beta chains from one specimen sequenced in a study of blood T cell repertoires in COVID-19 (dated by TCRdb to 2020 to 2021). Library creation used the immunoSEQ multiplex PCR assay. This is the immuneACCESS table as TCRdb keeps it, with only in-frame sequences that have V and J called. A part of the clones is gone; compared with another copy, unresolved V genes explain less than half, and the rest is unexplained. Counted in this sample were about 38,000 clones; around four fifths of them appeared once. Under 5% of the sample lies in the top ten. The specimen was peripheral blood. The receptors were sampled from a man aged 45-65 years with active COVID-19.

V gene TRBV10-3 combines with J gene TRBJ2-7; D remains ambiguous. V was clipped by 5 bases and J by 2 bases, with 13 bases between them. This CDR3 is 14 amino acids long. Germline V lookup: CDR1 ENHRY, CDR2 SYGVKD. The CDR3 region has the DNA TGTGCCATCAGTCACCTACTCGATCCCTACGAGCAGTACTTC. Translated: CAISHLLDPYEQYF.

The chain combines TRBV27 with TRBJ2-3; possible D gene TRBD2, 5 bases. Trimming stripped 9 bases from V and 1 base from J, with 14 bases between. Germline CDR1 MNHEY, CDR2 SMNVEV (reference sequence). The CDR3 runs to 14 residues. The CDR3: CASIHRGRTDTQYF. CDR3 in DNA: TGTGCCAGTATTCACCGGGGTCGCACAGATACGCAGTATTTT.

The chain combines TRBV6-4 with TRBJ2-3; 12 bases are a match to TRBD2. Germline V gene lookup returns CDR1 MRHNA and CDR2 SNTAGT. The CDR3 has 18 amino acids. The J segment lost 2 bases and the V segment lost 3 bases, leaving 9 bases of the junction unmatched. DNA of the CDR3: TGTGCCAGCAGTGAAGTACTAGCGGGGGGTCGGGACACAGATACGCAGTATTTT. Protein sequence: CASSEVLAGGRDTDTQYF.

CDR3 bases: TGTGCCAGCAGTTCGCGAGAGCAGTACTTC. Its translation: CASSSREQYF. The chain joins TRBV12-3 or TRBV12-4 to TRBJ2-7; D not resolved. This CDR3 has 10 amino acids. V dropped 4 bases and J dropped 7 bases, with 5 bases sitting between them.

The J gene is TRBJ1-6, the V gene TRBV6-5; 8 nucleotides align to TRBD1. Germline V lookup: CDR1 MNHEY, CDR2 SVGAGI. Trimming cost V 2 bases and J 7 bases; bases outside gene matches: 7. The CDR3 has 16 amino acids. CDR3 nucleotides: TGTGCCAGCAGTTACCGCAGGGGGCAAGGGAATTCACCCCTCCACTTT. The encoded protein is CASSYRRGQGNSPLHF.

The chain combines TRBV27 with TRBJ1-5; D call uncertain. CDR1 and CDR2 (germline): MNHEY, SMNVEV (reference sequence). Trimming removed 2 bases at V and 6 bases at J, with 8 bases between. The CDR3 length is 13 residues. The DNA of the CDR3 is TGTGCCAGCAGTTTAGGAGGGTTTCAGCCCCAGCATTTT. Translating gives CASSLGGFQPQHF.

V and J are TRBV5-1 and TRBJ2-7, with no clear D. The CDR3 contains 13 residues. Germline V gene sequence: CDR1 SGHRS, CDR2 YFSETQ. Trimming cost V 0 bases and J 4 bases, with 8 bases left between them. The CDR3 DNA reads TGCGCCAGCAGCTTGGAACGACTGTACGAGCAGTACTTC. It is translated as CASSLERLYEQYF.

V and J are TRBV7-8 and TRBJ2-3, with D possibly matching TRBD2 (6 bases). This CDR3 has 14 residues. The germline gives CDR1 SGHVS, CDR2 FQNEAQ. V was shortened by 7 bases and J by 2 bases, with 13 bases between the two germline ends. The CDR3 loop is CASTVAEFTDTQYF. The CDR3 coding sequence is TGTGCCAGCACCGTAGCGGAGTTCACAGATACGCAGTATTTT.

This chain connects TRBV5-1 to TRBJ2-1; a possible D gene is TRBD1 (5 bases). V was shortened by 4 bases and J by 14 bases, with 19 bases between the two germline ends. Germline V gene data show CDR1 as SGHRS and CDR2 as YFSETQ. The CDR3 has 13 amino acids. CDR3 coding DNA: TGCGCCAGCAGCATCATACCGGGCCAAGGGGAGTTCTTC. It is translated as CASSIIPGQGEFF.

The chain couples TRBV21-1 to TRBJ2-4; TRBD1, the D gene given by the table, was not confirmed from the DNA. TRBV21-1 is labeled a pseudogene. The CDR3 extends over 18 amino acids. The CDR3 nucleotides read TGTGCCAGCGGGTGGGTAAAGATGGGACAGGGAGAGTTGAACATTCAGTACTTC. It is translated as CASGWVKMGQGELNIQYF.